This T cell receptor beta chain was documented in a study of shared clonotypes between healthy human individuals. Background on the study: Plates per donor: three CD4 naive, three CD4 memory, two CD8 naive, one CD8 memory.

Per the germline V gene, CDR1 is SGHAT and CDR2 is FQNNGV. This CDR3 has 13 amino acids. The V and J ends lost 3 bases and 6 bases respectively, with 9 bases between them. Concerning this clone itself: Its antigen is unknown.

Original analysis: ImmunoSEQ yielded junction-only sequences lacking quality scores, so filtering differed. Using immunoSEQ multiplex PCR, the repertoire was profiled, and TCRdb retains in-frame clones only, with some absent. V, J and clone size reflect that table, while D and trimming were determined from the DNA. The table includes about 680,000 clones, approximately 90% detected once. Regarding the study as a whole: Blood was the sole source, and tissue repertoires probably differ. Generally, estimated richness proved larger in naive subsets than it did in memory subsets.

CD45RO negativity and positive selection for CCR7 defined naive CD8 cells, a population that excluded terminally differentiated effector memory CD45RA+ cells. This TCR came from a young man in good health. Source material: naive CD8+ T cells sorted from blood. V gene TRBV11-2 combines with J gene TRBJ2-1; D uncertain. CDR3 coding DNA: TGTGCCAGCAGCTTGGGCCTTCTCAATGAGCAGTTCTTC. Translating it yields CASSLGLLNEQFF.